The clone carrying this TCR beta chain occurred a few times. The data derive from a study of regulatory T cells in long-lasting Graves disease. Across the study: Those Graves' patients who were newly diagnosed had been on antithyroid drugs under 3 months.

The TCR beta library used iRepertoire HTBI primers with Arm-PCR amplification of CDR3. One entry per CDR3 protein results from TCRdb running MiXCR on the multiplex PCR reads. The table has a few hundred thousand distinct CDR3 sequences, roughly 12% seen once. The time point: newly diagnosed GD, antithyroid drugs for less than 3 months. Extracted PBMC RNA gave rise to the TCR library. Recruitment took place at an endocrinology department in Xi'an, China. CDR1 and CDR2 (germline): SGHVS, FQNEAQ. Trimming removed 7 bases at V and 7 bases at J, with 22 bases between. The CDR3 is 16 amino acids. The same data also went into a second study, on T cells in Graves' hyperthyroidism and ophthalmopathy. According to that study: Hyperthyroidism, newly diagnosed and lasting under 2 months, affected patients aged 18 to 65. A patient was excluded if there was uncontrolled infection, other autoimmune disease, pregnancy or lactation.

This clonotype was sampled from a woman younger than 30 with Graves disease. J is TRBJ2-2 and V is TRBV7-8; possible D gene TRBD1, 6 bases. The material was peripheral blood mononuclear cells (PBMCs), obtained at new diagnosis, from a patient treated with antithyroid drugs. The CDR3 DNA reads TGTGCCAGCACCGTAGGGACATGGCGTATGAACGGGGAGCTGTTTTTT. Translated, it gives CASTVGTWRMNGELFF.